Sequencing of this TCR beta chain was carried out in a study of HIV-infected patients and healthy controls. All unsorted peripheral T cells were captured because whole blood was used without fractionation. cDNA was made from around 0.5 ug RNA using alpha and beta constant primers. Separate chain-specific third strand synthesis with multiplexing indices produced the alpha and beta libraries. MiXCR, run by TCRdb on the 5' RACE reads, gives a single entry per CDR3 protein. The sample has about 24,000 distinct CDR3 sequences, under 9% seen once. The ends lost 5 bases at V and 3 bases at J; junction bases unmatched: 9. CDR3 size: 15 residues. CDR1 and CDR2 (germline): SGHAT, FQNNGV. This clonotype was seen a handful of times.

The sequenced sample consisted of blood. This receptor was obtained from an adult in good health. The V call is TRBV11-2, the J call TRBJ1-2; 7 nucleotides align to TRBD1. The DNA for the CDR3 is TGTGCCAGCAGCCCCCAGGGGGGCAGAGACTATGGCTACACCTTC. Translated, it gives CASSPQGGRDYGYTF.